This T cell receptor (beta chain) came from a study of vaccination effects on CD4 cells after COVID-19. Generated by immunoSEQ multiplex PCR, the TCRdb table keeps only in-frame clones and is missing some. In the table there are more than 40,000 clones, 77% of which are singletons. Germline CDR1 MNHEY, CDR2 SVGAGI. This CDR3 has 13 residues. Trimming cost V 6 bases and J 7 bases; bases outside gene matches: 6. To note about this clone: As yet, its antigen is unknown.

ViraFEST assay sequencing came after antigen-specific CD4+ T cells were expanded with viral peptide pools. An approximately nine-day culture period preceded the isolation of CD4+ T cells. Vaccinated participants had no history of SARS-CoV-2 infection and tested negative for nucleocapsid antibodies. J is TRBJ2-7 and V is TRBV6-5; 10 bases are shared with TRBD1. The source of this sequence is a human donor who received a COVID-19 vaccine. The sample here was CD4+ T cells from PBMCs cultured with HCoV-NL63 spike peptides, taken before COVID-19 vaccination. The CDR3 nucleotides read TGTGCCAGCAGGGCGGGACAGGGGCGTGAGCAGTACGTC. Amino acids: CASRAGQGREQYV.